This T cell receptor (beta chain) appears in the sequencing data of a study of tumor-infiltrating lymphocytes in primary liver carcinoma. Study context: Staging of the tumors gave T1-T3 N0M0, with widths of roughly 4.2 to 11 cm. Whole-study findings and limits: Tumors had a significantly higher top-250-clone fraction than blood (p = 0.039).

Between the trimmed V and J ends, which lost 2 bases and 13 bases, there was a span of 17 bases. The germline V gene encodes CDR1 LGHNA and CDR2 YSLEER. The CDR3 consists of 14 residues. On this clonotype itself: The antigen is unknown.

Total RNA amounting to around 530 ng was the source from which TCR beta cDNA was made with a constant-region primer. ARM-PCR, slightly modified, supplied the TCR beta libraries through three nested multiplex PCR rounds. Primers for the first two PCR rounds were TRBV1-TRBV30 forward primers and a C-beta reverse primer (around 10 cycles per round). In TCRdb, the multiplex PCR reads were re-called with MiXCR into one record per CDR3 protein. The sample has approximately 190,000 distinct CDR3 sequences, about 82% seen once. Scientists recovered RNA and DNA together from around 18-30 mg of unsorted bulk tissue. Patients underwent resection of primary liver carcinoma.

Sample: tumor tissue from primary liver carcinoma. This chain uses TRBV4-3 with TRBJ2-2; D unresolved. This clonotype was sampled from a man aged 40-50 years with primary liver carcinoma and hepatitis B virus infection. CDR3 sequence reads: CASSQLTTAWGLFF. CDR3 DNA: TGCGCCAGCAGCCAACTAACTACGGCCTGGGGGCTGTTTTTT.